Below, 6 T cell receptor beta chains from the same sample are listed, as sequenced in a study of blood T cell repertoires in COVID-19. The protocol was immunoSEQ multiplex PCR, while the TCRdb copy is restricted to in-frame clones and leaves out a portion. Of about 190,000 clones listed, 75% to 95% are singletons. Sample: peripheral blood. The receptors derive from a man between 45 and 60 years old with acute or convalescent COVID-19.

This clone was seen more than once but under ten times. V is TRBV7-2 and J is TRBJ1-1, with TRBD1 matching over 9 bases. The J segment lost 6 bases and the V segment lost 7 bases, leaving 9 bases of the junction unmatched. The CDR3 is made up of 14 amino acids. Per germline, CDR1 SGHTA and CDR2 FQGNSA. CDR3 residues: CASNTRDRVAEAFF. CDR3 in DNA: TGTGCCAGCAACACCCGGGACAGGGTCGCTGAAGCTTTCTTT.

The rearrangement links TRBV6-5 to TRBJ1-1, with D possibly being TRBD1 (6 bases). Germline loops: CDR1 MNHEY, CDR2 SVGAGI. The ends were cut back, 6 bases at V and 1 base at J, with 12 bases in the middle. There are 14 residues in the CDR3. The CDR3 DNA is TGTGCCAGCAGCTTACAGGGCTGGAACACTGAAGCTTTCTTT. Translation: CASSLQGWNTEAFF.

This clone came up a few times. The V call is TRBV29-1, the J call TRBJ1-3, with D possibly being TRBD1 (5 bases). The CDR3 is made up of 17 amino acids. Looked up from germline, CDR1 is SQVTM and CDR2 is ANQGSEA. V lost 5 bases, J lost 0 bases, and 20 bases lay in between. The CDR3 here is CSVTPAFSGNSGNTIYF. CDR3 nucleotide sequence: TGCAGCGTTACCCCCGCCTTTTCAGGGAACTCTGGAAACACCATATATTTT.

The gene calls are TRBV7-9 and TRBJ2-7; 8 positions match TRBD2. Germline V lookup: CDR1 SEHNR, CDR2 FQNEAQ (reference sequence). V lost 5 bases and J lost 3; bases outside the gene matches: 12. The CDR3 is 16 residues long. The CDR3 DNA follows: TGTGCCAGCAGCAAGGCGGTCGGGGGGGTGGTCTACGAGCAGTACTTC. This encodes CASSKAVGGVVYEQYF. The complete variable domain, with remaining parts taken from reference TRBV7-9 and TRBJ2-7, reads DTGVSQNPRHKITKRGQNVTFRCDPISEHNRLYWYRQTLGQGPEFLTYFQNEAQLEKSRLLSDRFSAERPKGSFSTLEIQRTEQGDSAMYLCASSKAVGGVVYEQYFGPGTRLTVT.

The V and J genes are TRBV7-9 and TRBJ1-2; a possible D gene is TRBD1 (6 bases). The CDR3 loop spans 16 amino acids. In germline, CDR1 is SEHNR, CDR2 FQNEAQ (reference sequence). V lost 6 bases, J lost 3 bases, and 20 bases lay in between. CDR3 nucleotides: TGTGCCAGCAGTATAAACCCAGGGGCCAAGGACTATGGCTACACCTTC. It specifies CASSINPGAKDYGYTF. Based on the CDR3 plus reference TRBV7-9 and TRBJ1-2, the full variable domain is DTGVSQNPRHKITKRGQNVTFRCDPISEHNRLYWYRQTLGQGPEFLTYFQNEAQLEKSRLLSDRFSAERPKGSFSTLEIQRTEQGDSAMYLCASSINPGAKDYGYTFGSGTRLTVV.

The gene calls are TRBV10-1 and TRBJ2-1; D remains unclear. The CDR3 contains 16 residues. V gave up 0 bases and J gave up 2 bases, with 11 bases separating them. Germline-derived CDR1 and CDR2 are WNHNN and SYGVQD (reference sequence). CDR3: CASSESRIPPYNEQFF. The CDR3 DNA reads TGCGCCAGCAGTGAGTCGCGGATCCCTCCCTACAATGAGCAGTTCTTC.